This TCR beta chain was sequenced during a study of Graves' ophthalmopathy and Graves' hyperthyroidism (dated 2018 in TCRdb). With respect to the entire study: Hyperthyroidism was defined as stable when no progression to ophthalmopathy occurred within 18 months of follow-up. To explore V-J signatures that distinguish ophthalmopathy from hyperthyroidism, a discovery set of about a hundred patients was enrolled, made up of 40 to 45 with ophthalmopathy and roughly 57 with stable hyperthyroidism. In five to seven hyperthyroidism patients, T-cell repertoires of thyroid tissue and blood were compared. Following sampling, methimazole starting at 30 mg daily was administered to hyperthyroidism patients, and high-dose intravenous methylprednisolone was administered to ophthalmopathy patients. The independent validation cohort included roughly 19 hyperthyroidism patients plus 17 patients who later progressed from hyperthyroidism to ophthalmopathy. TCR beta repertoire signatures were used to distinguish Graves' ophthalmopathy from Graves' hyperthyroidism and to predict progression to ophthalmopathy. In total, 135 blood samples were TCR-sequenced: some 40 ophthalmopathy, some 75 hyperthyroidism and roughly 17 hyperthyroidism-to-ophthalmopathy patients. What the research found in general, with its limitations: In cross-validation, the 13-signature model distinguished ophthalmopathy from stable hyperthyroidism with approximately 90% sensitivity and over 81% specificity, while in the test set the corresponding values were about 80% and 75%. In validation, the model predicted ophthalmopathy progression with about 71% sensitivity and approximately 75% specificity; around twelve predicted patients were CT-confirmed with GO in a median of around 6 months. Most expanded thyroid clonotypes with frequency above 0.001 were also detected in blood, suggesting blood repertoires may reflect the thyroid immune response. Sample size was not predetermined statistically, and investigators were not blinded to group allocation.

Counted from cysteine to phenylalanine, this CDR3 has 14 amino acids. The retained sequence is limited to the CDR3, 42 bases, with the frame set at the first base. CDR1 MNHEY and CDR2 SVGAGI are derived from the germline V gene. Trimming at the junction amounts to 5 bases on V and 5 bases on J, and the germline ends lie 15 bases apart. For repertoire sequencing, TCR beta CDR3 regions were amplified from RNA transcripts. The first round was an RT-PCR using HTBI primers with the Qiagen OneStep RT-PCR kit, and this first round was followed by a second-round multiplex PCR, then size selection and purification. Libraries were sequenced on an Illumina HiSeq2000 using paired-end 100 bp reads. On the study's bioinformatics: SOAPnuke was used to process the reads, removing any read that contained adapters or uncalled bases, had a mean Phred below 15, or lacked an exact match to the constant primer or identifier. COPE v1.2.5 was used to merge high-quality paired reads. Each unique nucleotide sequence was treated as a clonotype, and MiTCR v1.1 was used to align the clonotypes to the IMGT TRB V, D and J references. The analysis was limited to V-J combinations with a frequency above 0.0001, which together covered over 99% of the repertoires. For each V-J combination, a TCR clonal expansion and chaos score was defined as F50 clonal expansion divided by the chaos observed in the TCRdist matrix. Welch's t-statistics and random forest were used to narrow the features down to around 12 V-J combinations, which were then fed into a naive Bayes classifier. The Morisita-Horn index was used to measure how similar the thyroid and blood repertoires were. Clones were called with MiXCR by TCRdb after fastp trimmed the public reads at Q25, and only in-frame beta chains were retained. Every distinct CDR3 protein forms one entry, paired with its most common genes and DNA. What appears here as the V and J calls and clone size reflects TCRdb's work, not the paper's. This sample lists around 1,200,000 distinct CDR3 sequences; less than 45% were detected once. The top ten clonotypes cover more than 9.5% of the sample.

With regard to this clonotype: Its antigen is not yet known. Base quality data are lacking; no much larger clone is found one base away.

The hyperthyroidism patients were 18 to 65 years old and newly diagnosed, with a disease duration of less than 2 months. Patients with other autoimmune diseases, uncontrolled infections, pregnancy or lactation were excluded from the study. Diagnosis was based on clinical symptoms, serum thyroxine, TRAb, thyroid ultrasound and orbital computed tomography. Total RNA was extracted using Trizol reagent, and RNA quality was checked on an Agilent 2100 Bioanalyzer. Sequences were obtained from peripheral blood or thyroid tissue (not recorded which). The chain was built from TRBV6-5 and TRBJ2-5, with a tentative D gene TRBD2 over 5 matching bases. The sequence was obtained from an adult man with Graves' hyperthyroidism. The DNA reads TGTGCCAGCAGTCATGGTCCGGGGATGGAGACCCAGTACTTC. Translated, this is CASSHGPGMETQYF.